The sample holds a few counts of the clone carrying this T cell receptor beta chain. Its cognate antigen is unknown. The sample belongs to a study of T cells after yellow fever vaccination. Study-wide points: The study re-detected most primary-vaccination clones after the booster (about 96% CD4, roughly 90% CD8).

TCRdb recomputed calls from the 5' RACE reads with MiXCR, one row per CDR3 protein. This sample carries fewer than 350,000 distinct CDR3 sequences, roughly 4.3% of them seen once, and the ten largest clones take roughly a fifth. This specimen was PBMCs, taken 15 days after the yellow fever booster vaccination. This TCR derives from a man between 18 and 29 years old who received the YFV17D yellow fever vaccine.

This CDR3 reads CASSPRTSAVTYEQYV. The DNA for the CDR3 is TGTGCCAGCAGTCCTCGGACTAGCGCGGTAACCTACGAGCAGTACGTC. The chain joins TRBV28 to TRBJ2-7; 9 bases map to TRBD2. Unmatched junction bases numbered 10, after V lost 5 bases and J lost 2 bases. The CDR3 totals 16 residues. Germline-derived CDR1 and CDR2 are MDHEN and SYDVKM.